The 11 T cell receptor beta chains given below trace back to one sample, sequenced in a study of blood T cell repertoires in COVID-19. Some clones are missing from TCRdb's copy, which holds only in-frame ones; the method was immunoSEQ multiplex PCR. Here the sample spans 90,000 to 100,000 clones, 85% being singletons. Source material: peripheral blood. These TCRs come from an elderly man with acute or convalescent COVID-19.

V is TRBV29-1 and J is TRBJ2-5, with no clear D. This CDR3 is 12 amino acids long. Trimming removed 4 bases at V and 1 base at J, with 7 bases between. Germline values: CDR1 SQVTM, CDR2 ANQGSEA. Written as DNA, the CDR3 is TGCAGCGTTGGGGCTGGCCAAGAGACCCAGTACTTC. Translating gives CSVGAGQETQYF.

The chain uses TRBV19 and TRBJ2-7; TRBD2 agrees at 9 bases. The ends lost 0 bases at V and 2 bases at J; junction bases unmatched: 2. Germline loops: CDR1 LNHDA, CDR2 SQIVND (reference sequence). This CDR3 has 15 amino acids. The DNA of the CDR3 is TGTGCCAGTAGTATAGAGCTAGCGGGACCCTACGAGCAGTACTTC. It is translated as CASSIELAGPYEQYF.

This clone was counted between two and nine times. The V gene is TRBV5-1, the J gene TRBJ1-1, with 8 positions matching TRBD1. With V trimmed by 3 bases and J by 0 bases, 4 bases remained unmatched. The CDR3 runs 15 residues. Germline CDR1 reads SGHRS; CDR2 reads YFSETQ. CDR3 coding DNA: TGCGCCAGCAGCTACTGGACAGGGATGAACACTGAAGCTTTCTTT. Residues: CASSYWTGMNTEAFF.

The chain carries TRBV27 and TRBJ2-2; 7 bases are a match to TRBD1. The V segment lost 5 bases and the J segment 0 bases; nucleotides outside the gene matches: 3. Per the germline V gene, CDR1 is MNHEY and CDR2 is SMNVEV (reference sequence). CDR3 length: 15 residues. The CDR3 region is CASSLQGANTGELFF. The CDR3 DNA is TGTGCCAGCAGTCTCCAGGGGGCGAACACCGGGGAGCTGTTTTTT.

The chain recombines TRBV28 with TRBJ2-1; 10 bases fit TRBD1. With V trimmed by 8 bases and J by 2 bases, 3 bases remained unmatched. The CDR3 is 14 amino acids. Germline loops: CDR1 MDHEN, CDR2 SYDVKM. The CDR3 region is CASEGTGAYNEQFF. CDR3 DNA sequence: TGTGCCAGCGAGGGGACAGGGGCCTACAATGAGCAGTTCTTC.

The chain has TRBV7-9 and TRBJ2-5; D is undetermined. Trimming pared 2 bases from V and 3 bases from J, leaving 10 bases between. The CDR3 runs to 14 residues. Germline assignment: CDR1 SEHNR and CDR2 FQNEAQ (reference sequence). The CDR3 is CASSLLRNEETQYF. The CDR3 DNA reads TGTGCCAGCAGCTTACTGCGGAATGAAGAGACCCAGTACTTC.

This rearrangement joins TRBV7-2 to TRBJ2-3; weak D call: TRBD2 (5 bases). This CDR3 region has 16 residues. The germline V gene has CDR1 SGHTA and CDR2 FQGNSA. V dropped 5 bases and J dropped 3 bases, with 18 bases sitting between them. CDR3 nucleotides: TGTGCCAGCAGCCCCCTGAGCCTCCGGACTACAGATACGCAGTATTTT. Translated, it gives CASSPLSLRTTDTQYF.

The chain is built from TRBV2 and TRBJ1-1, with TRBD1 identical over 8 bases. The junction had 11 bases not matched to a gene; V was cut back by 5 bases and J by 3 bases. Germline assignment: CDR1 SNHLY and CDR2 FYNNEI. The CDR3 extends over 16 amino acids. The CDR3 here is CASSPGQGEADTEAFF. The CDR3, as DNA: TGTGCCAGCAGTCCCGGACAGGGAGAGGCGGACACTGAAGCTTTCTTT.

The chain uses TRBV11-2 and TRBJ1-2; TRBD1 agrees at 7 bases. The CDR3 consists of 14 residues. Looked up from germline, CDR1 is SGHAT and CDR2 is FQNNGV. V dropped 2 bases and J dropped 5; count of bases not matched to a gene: 5. The CDR3 sequence is CASSLTDRTYGYTF. As DNA, the CDR3 is TGTGCCAGCAGCTTAACGGACAGGACTTATGGCTACACCTTC.

This chain links TRBV10-3 with TRBJ1-2, with TRBD1 matching over 12 bases. CDR3 length: 15 amino acids. V lost 10 bases and J lost 8; bases outside the gene matches: 14. CDR1 is ENHRY, CDR2 SYGVKD, per germline. CDR3 amino acids: CATEAGTGGLDGYTF. CDR3 sequence (DNA): TGTGCCACCGAGGCCGGGACAGGGGGCTTAGACGGCTACACCTTC.

This clone came up a few times. The chain carries TRBV3-1 (or the pseudogene TRBV3-2) and TRBJ2-1; 11 nucleotides agree with TRBD2. Germline V gene data show CDR1 as LGHDT and CDR2 as YNNKEL (reference sequence). Losses at the gene ends were 5 bases for V and 3 bases for J; bases not matched to a gene: 6. This CDR3 region has 16 residues. CDR3 bases: TGTGCCAGCAGCTACACTAGCGGGGGAAACTACAATGAGCAGTTCTTC. As protein: CASSYTSGGNYNEQFF.